This T cell receptor beta chain was recorded in a study of CD8 T cells in Susac syndrome. Study-level points and caveats: An acknowledgment was made by the study that its TCR sequencing and HLA analysis involved relatively few individuals.

Points on this clonotype: Its antigen remains unidentified.

Reverse transcription of roughly 0.5 to 1 ug RNA used random hexamers. The authors amplified TCR beta CDR3 across 54 Vbeta and 13 Jbeta using immunoSEQ multiplex PCR. TCRdb processed the immunoSEQ multiplex PCR reads anew with MiXCR; each CDR3 protein has one entry. The sample contains roughly 190,000 distinct CDR3 sequences, approximately 94% of which appear only once. The T cells that were sequenced for TCR beta were CD8+ and CD4+ cells from blood. V lost 6 bases, J lost 1 base, and 10 bases lay in between. The CDR3 is 12 amino acids. The V gene's germline CDR1 is SQVTM and CDR2 ANQGSEA. This chain links TRBV29-1 with TRBJ2-7; TRBD1 is a possible D gene (6 bases). This clonotype originated in a human donor in good health. The sequencing input was CD4+ T cells from PBMCs. The CDR3 spells CSVGQSSYEQYF. In DNA, the CDR3 is TGCAGCGTCGGACAGTCTTCCTACGAGCAGTACTTC.